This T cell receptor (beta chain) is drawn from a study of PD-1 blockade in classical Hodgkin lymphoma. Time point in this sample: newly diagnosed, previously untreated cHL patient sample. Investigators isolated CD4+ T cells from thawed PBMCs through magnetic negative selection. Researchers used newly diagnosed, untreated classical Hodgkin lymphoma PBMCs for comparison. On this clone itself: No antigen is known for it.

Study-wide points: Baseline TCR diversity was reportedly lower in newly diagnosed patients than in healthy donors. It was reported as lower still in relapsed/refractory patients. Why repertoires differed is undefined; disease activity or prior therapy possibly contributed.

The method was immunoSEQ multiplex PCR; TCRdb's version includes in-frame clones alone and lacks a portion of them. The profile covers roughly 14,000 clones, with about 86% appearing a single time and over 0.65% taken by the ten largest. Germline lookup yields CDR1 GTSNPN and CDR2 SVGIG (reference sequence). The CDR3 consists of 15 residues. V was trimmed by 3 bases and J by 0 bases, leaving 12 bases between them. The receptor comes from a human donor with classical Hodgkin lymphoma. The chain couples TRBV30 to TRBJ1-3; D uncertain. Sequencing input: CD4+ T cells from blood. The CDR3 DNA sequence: TGTGCCTGGAGCAATGGCCGGTACTCTGGAAACACCATATATTTT. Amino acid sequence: CAWSNGRYSGNTIYF. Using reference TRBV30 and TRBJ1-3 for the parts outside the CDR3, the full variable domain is SQTIHQWPATLVQPVGSPLSLECTVEGTSNPNLYWYRQAAGRGLQLLFYSVGIGQISSEVPQNLSASRPQDRQFILSSKKLLLSDSGFYLCAWSNGRYSGNTIYFGEGSWLTVV.